The clone carrying this T cell receptor beta chain was observed a few times. Its antigen is currently unknown. Germline V gives CDR1 SGDLS, CDR2 YYNGEE. The length of the CDR3 is 16 residues. J lost 9 bases, V lost 0 bases, and 12 bases had no gene match. 5'RACE template switching generated TCR cDNA, adding a universal primer site and UMIs. Each CDR3 protein gets one entry after TCRdb re-called the 5' RACE reads with MiXCR. The sample yields around 110,000 distinct CDR3 sequences, around 8% seen once. This record belongs to a study of T cells after yellow fever vaccination. Study-wide points: Among primary-vaccination clones, most reappeared after the booster, at about 95% for CD4 and 85% to 90% for CD8. Some clonotypes, a small share, were shared between CD4 and CD8 compartments.

The chain is built from TRBV9 and TRBJ2-1; the match to TRBD1 covers 7 bases. The sample consisted of CD8+ T cells sorted from PBMCs, taken 45 days after the yellow fever booster vaccination. This TCR derives from a man aged 30-40 years who received the YFV17D yellow fever vaccine. CDR3: CASSVGSQGVYGEQFF. CDR3 bases: TGTGCCAGCAGCGTAGGCTCCCAGGGGGTTTACGGTGAGCAGTTCTTC.